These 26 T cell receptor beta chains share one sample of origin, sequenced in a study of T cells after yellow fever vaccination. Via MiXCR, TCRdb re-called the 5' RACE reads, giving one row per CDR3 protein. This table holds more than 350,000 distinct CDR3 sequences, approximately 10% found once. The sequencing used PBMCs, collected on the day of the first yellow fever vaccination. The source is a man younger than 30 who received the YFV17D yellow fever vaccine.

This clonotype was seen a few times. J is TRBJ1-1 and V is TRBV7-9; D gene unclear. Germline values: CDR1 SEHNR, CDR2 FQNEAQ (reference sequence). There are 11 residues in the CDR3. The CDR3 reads CASKGNTEAFF. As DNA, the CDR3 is TGTGCTTCCAAGGGGAACACTGAAGCTTTCTTT.

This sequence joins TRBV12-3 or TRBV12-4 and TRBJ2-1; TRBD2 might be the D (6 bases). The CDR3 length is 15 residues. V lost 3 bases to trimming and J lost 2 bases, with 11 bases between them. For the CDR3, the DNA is TGTGCCAGCAGTTTTTCTAGCGCTGCCTACAATGAGCAGTTCTTC. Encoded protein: CASSFSSAAYNEQFF.

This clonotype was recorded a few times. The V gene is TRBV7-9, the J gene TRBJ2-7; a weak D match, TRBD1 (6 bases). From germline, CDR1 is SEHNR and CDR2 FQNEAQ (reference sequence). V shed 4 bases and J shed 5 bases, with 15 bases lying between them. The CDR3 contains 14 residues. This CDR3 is CASSSTQGSNEQYV. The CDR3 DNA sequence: TGTGCCAGCAGCTCCACTCAGGGGTCCAACGAGCAGTACGTC.

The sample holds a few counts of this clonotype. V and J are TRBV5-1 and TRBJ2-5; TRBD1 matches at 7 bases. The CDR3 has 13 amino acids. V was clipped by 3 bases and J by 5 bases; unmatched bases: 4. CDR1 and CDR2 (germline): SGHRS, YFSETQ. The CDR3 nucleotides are TGCGCCAGCAGCTCCGGACAGGCGGAGACCCAGTACTTC. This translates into CASSSGQAETQYF.

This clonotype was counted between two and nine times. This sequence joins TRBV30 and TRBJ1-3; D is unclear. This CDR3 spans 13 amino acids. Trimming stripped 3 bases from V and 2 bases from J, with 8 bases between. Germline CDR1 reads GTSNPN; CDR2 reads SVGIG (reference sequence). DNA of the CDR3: TGTGCCTGGAGGGAAGGACCTGGAAACACCATATATTTT. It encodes CAWREGPGNTIYF.

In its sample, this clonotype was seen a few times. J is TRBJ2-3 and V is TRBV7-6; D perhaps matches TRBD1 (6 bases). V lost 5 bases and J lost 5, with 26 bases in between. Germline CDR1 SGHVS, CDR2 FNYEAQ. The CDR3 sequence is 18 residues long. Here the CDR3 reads CASSPRVPQRQVLDTQYF. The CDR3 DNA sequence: TGTGCCAGCAGCCCACGCGTCCCACAACGACAGGTCCTAGATACGCAGTATTTT.

CDR3 sequence reads: CASHPGSSSYEQYF. CDR3 bases: TGCGCCAGCCACCCAGGGTCCAGCTCCTACGAGCAGTACTTC. The rearrangement links TRBV5-1 to TRBJ2-7; TRBD1 might be the D (5 bases). There are 14 residues in the CDR3. The germline V gene has CDR1 SGHRS and CDR2 YFSETQ. Trimming removed 7 bases at V and 0 bases at J, with 14 bases between.

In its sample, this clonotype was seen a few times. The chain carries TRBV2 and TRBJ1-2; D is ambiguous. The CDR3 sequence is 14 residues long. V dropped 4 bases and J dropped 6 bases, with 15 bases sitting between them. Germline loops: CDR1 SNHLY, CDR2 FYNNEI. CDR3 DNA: TGTGCCAGCAGTGGCGGGAGAAATAGCCATGGCTACACCTTC. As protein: CASSGGRNSHGYTF.

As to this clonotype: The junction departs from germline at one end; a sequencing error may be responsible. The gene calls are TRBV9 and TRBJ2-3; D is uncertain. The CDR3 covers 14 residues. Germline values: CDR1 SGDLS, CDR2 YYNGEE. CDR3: CASSVAWTADTRYF. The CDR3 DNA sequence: TGTGCCAGCAGCGTAGCTTGGACGGCAGATACGCGGTATTTT.

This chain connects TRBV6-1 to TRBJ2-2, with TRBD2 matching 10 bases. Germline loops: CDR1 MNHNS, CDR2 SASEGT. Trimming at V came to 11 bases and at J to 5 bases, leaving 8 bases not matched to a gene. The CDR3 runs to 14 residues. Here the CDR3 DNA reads TGTGCCGGTTCCGGGACTAGCGTAACCGGGGAGCTGTTTTTT. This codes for CAGSGTSVTGELFF.

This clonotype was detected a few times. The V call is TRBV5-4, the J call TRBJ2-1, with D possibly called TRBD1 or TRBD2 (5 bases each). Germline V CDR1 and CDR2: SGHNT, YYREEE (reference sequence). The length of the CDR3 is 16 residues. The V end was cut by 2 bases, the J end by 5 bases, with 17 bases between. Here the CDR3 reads CASSFSLGDGHNEQFF. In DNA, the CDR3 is TGTGCCAGCAGCTTCTCATTGGGGGATGGTCACAATGAGCAGTTCTTC.

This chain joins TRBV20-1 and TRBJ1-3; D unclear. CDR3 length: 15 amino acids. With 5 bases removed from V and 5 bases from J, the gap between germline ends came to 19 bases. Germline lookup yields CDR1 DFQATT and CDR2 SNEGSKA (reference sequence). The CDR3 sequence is CSAARRGPLRNTIYF. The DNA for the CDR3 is TGCAGTGCTGCCAGACGAGGGCCCCTCCGAAACACCATATATTTT.

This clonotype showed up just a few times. The CDR3 DNA is TGTGCCAGCAGACGGACAGGGGGAACTGGGGCCAACGTCCTGACTTTC. Protein sequence: CASRRTGGTGANVLTF. The chain carries TRBV6-1 and TRBJ2-6; 10 nucleotides line up with TRBD1. Germline CDR1 is MNHNS and CDR2 is SASEGT. This CDR3 has 16 amino acids. With V trimmed by 6 bases and J by 2 bases, 4 bases remained unmatched.

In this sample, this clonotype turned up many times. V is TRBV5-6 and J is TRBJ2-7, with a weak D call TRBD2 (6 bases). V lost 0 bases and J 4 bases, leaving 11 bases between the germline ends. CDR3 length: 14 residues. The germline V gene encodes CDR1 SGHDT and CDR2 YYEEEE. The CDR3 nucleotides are TGTGCCAGCAGCTTGGCGGGAGAAATATACGAGCAGTACTTC. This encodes CASSLAGEIYEQYF.

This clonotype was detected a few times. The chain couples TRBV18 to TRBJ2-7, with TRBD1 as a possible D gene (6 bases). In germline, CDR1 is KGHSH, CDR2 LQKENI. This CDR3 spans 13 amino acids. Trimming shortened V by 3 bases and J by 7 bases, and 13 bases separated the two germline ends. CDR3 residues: CASSPSGEREQYF. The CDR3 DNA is TGTGCCAGCTCACCTTCAGGGGAGAGAGAGCAGTACTTC.

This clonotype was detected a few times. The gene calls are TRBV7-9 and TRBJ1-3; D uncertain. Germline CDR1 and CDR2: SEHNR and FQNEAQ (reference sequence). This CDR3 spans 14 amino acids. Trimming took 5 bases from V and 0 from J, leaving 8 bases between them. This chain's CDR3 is CASSKTDSGNTIYF. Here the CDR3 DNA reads TGTGCCAGCAGCAAGACGGACTCTGGAAACACCATATATTTT.

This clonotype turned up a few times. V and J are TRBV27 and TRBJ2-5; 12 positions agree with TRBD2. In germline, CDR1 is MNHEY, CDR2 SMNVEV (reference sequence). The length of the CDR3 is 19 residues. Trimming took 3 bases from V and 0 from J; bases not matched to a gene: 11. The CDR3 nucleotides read TGTGCCAGCAGTTTGAAAAGGGCTAGCGGGGGGGTTGACCAAGAGACCCAGTACTTC. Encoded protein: CASSLKRASGGVDQETQYF.

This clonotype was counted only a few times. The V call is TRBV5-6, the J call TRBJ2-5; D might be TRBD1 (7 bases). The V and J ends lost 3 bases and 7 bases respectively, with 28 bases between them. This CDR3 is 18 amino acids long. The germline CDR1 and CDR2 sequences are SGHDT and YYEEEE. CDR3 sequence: CASSSQGGRGALRVTQYF. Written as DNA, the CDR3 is TGTGCCAGCAGCTCTCAGGGGGGACGGGGAGCTCTTCGGGTGACCCAGTACTTC.

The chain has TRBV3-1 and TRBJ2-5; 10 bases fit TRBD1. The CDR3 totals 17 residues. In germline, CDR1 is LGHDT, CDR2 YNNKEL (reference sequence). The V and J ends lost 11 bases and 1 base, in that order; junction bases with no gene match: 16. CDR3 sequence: CASCQGLGTGVQETQYF. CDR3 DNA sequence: TGTGCCTCCTGCCAAGGTCTTGGGACAGGGGTCCAAGAGACCCAGTACTTC.

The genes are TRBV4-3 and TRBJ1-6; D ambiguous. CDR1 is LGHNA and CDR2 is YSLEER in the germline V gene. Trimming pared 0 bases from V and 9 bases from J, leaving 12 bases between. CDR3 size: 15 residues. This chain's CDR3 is CASSQELTILSPLHF. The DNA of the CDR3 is TGCGCCAGCAGCCAAGAATTAACTATTCTTTCACCCCTCCACTTT.

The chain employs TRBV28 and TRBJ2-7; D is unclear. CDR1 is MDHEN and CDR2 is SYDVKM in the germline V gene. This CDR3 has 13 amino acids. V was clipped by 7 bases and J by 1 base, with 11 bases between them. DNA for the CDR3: TGTGCCAGCACACGGAGCTATTCCTACGAGCAGTACTTC. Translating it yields CASTRSYSYEQYF.

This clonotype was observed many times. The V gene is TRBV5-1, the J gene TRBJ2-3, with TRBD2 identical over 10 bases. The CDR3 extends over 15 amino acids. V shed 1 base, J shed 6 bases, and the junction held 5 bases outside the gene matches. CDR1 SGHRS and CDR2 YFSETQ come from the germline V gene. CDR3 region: CASSLLQLAGDTQYF. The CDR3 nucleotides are TGCGCCAGCAGCTTGCTTCAACTAGCGGGGGATACGCAGTATTTT. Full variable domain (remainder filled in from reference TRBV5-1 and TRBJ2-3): KAGVTQTPRYLIKTRGQQVTLSCSPISGHRSVSWYQQTPGQGLQFLFEYFSETQRNKGNFPGRFSGRQFSNSRSEMNVSTLELGDSALYLCASSLLQLAGDTQYFGPGTRLTVL.

The CDR3 here is CANPPPGTSNTGELFF. The CDR3 DNA is TGTGCCAACCCTCCTCCAGGGACGTCGAACACCGGGGAGCTGTTTTTT. The V call is TRBV11-2, the J call TRBJ2-2; D may correspond to TRBD1 or TRBD2 (5 bases each). Germline V gene sequence: CDR1 SGHAT, CDR2 FQNNGV. The CDR3 consists of 16 residues. Trimming took off 10 bases at V and 0 bases at J, with 18 bases between the two ends.

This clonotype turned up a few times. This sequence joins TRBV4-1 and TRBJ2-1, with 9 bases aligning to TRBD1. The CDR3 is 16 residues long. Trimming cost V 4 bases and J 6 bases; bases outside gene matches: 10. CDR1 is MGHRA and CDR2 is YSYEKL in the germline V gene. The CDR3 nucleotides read TGCGCCAGCAGCCTACAACAGGGGGCCTATCGCAATGAGCAGTTCTTC. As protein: CASSLQQGAYRNEQFF.

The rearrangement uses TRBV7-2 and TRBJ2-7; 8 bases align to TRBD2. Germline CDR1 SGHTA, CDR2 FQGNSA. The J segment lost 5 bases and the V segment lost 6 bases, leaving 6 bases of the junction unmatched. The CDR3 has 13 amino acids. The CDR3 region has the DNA TGTGCCAGCAGGAGCGGGGGCCAAAACGAGCAGTACTTC. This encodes CASRSGGQNEQYF.

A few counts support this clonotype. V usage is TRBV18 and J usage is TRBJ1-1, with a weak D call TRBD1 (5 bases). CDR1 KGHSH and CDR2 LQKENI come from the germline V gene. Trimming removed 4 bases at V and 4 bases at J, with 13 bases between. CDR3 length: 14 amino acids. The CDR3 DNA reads TGTGCCAGCTCACTTCTCGACAGTTTCACTGAAGCTTTCTTT. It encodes CASSLLDSFTEAFF.